This TCR beta chain was documented in a study of T cells in Graves' hyperthyroidism and ophthalmopathy. The source material, RNA transcripts, was used to amplify TCR beta CDR3 regions. With the HTBI primer set, the TCR CDR3 went through a first round of RT-PCR. TCRdb re-called the multiplex PCR reads with MiXCR, one entry per CDR3 protein. The sample consists of some 620,000 distinct CDR3 sequences, roughly 17% of them appearing once. Exclusion criteria comprised uncontrolled infection, other autoimmune disease, pregnancy or lactation. The study based diagnoses on clinical symptoms, serum thyroxine and TRAb, thyroid ultrasound and orbital computed tomography. Germline loops: CDR1 MRHNA, CDR2 SNTAGT. The CDR3 contains 16 residues. The V end was cut by 6 bases, the J end by 3 bases, with 18 bases between. Notes on the study in general: Ophthalmopathy could be told apart from stable hyperthyroidism with a 13 V-J model. Most clonotypes expanded in thyroid above 0.001 were likewise present in blood.

As for this clonotype: Its antigen remains unidentified.

The receptor's source is a woman aged 25 to 39 with Graves' hyperthyroidism. The sample comprised blood. This chain links TRBV6-4 with TRBJ2-1, with D tentatively TRBD1 (6 bases). CDR3 sequence reads: CASSPTGQGDYNEQFF. CDR3 nucleotide sequence: TGTGCCAGCAGCCCAACAGGGCAGGGAGACTACAATGAGCAGTTCTTC.